The 17 T cell receptor beta chains listed next were all sequenced from one sample in a study of T cell repertoires in cytomegalovirus infection. In TCRdb, the reads were re-called with MiXCR into one record per CDR3 protein. The sample holds a few hundred thousand distinct CDR3 sequences, around a tenth seen once. The sample taken for sequencing was PBMCs. These receptors all come from a human donor in good health (CMV status not recorded). Some clones in this sample may be carry-over from other donors' samples.

The gene calls are TRBV7-9 and TRBJ2-7; TRBD1 matches at 12 bases. Germline trimming cut 5 bases from V and 0 bases from J; bases unmatched to any gene: 5. This CDR3 spans 16 amino acids. The germline CDR1 and CDR2 sequences are SEHNR and FQNEAQ (reference sequence). CDR3: CASSGTGGANSYEQYF. The CDR3 nucleotides are TGTGCCAGCAGCGGGACAGGGGGCGCGAACTCCTACGAGCAGTACTTC.

This clonotype was seen repeatedly, ten times or more. The chain employs TRBV7-2 and TRBJ1-1, with D perhaps matching TRBD1 (5 bases). This CDR3 is 15 amino acids long. Germline V gene lookup returns CDR1 SGHTA and CDR2 FQGNSA. Between the trimmed V and J ends, which lost 2 bases and 0 bases, there was a span of 10 bases. CDR3 loop: CASSLFGTVNTEAFF. The CDR3, as DNA: TGTGCCAGCAGCTTATTTGGGACGGTGAACACTGAAGCTTTCTTT.

This clonotype has only a few counts. This chain links TRBV11-2 with TRBJ2-2; 8 nucleotides match TRBD1. This CDR3 is 15 amino acids long. Trimming removed 3 bases from V and 6 bases from J; junction bases left unmatched: 6. Germline CDR1 is SGHAT and CDR2 is FQNNGV. Here the CDR3 reads CASSFQGARAGELFF. CDR3 in DNA: TGTGCCAGCAGCTTCCAGGGGGCGCGAGCCGGGGAGCTGTTTTTT.

The CDR3 bases are TGTGCCAGCAGTCGGGACAGGGCCCTTGATGAGCAGTTCTTC. It translates to CASSRDRALDEQFF. This chain uses TRBV12-3 or TRBV12-4 with TRBJ2-1, with 9 bases that match TRBD1. This CDR3 region has 14 residues. V trimming: 5 bases; J trimming: 8 bases; junction bases outside the gene matches: 7.

This clonotype was picked up many times. The chain joins TRBV7-8 to TRBJ1-1; TRBD1 aligns across 9 bases. Unmatched junction bases numbered 4, after V lost 1 base and J lost 1 base. Germline V gene data show CDR1 as SGHVS and CDR2 as FQNEAQ. This CDR3 has 16 amino acids. DNA for the CDR3: TGTGCCAGCAGCTTAGTGGGGGGACAGGGGAACACTGAAGCTTTCTTT. Translation gives CASSLVGGQGNTEAFF.

This clonotype was recorded at least ten times. The V gene is TRBV7-9, the J gene TRBJ1-1, with 9 bases fitting TRBD1. V dropped 5 bases and J dropped 6; count of bases not matched to a gene: 4. This CDR3 comprises 13 residues. CDR1 is SEHNR, CDR2 FQNEAQ, per germline (reference sequence). The DNA of the CDR3 is TGTGCCAGCAGCCTCGACAGGGGGGCTGAAGCTTTCTTT. Translated: CASSLDRGAEAFF. Using reference TRBV7-9 and TRBJ1-1 for the parts outside the CDR3, the full variable domain is DTGVSQNPRHKITKRGQNVTFRCDPISEHNRLYWYRQTLGQGPEFLTYFQNEAQLEKSRLLSDRFSAERPKGSFSTLEIQRTEQGDSAMYLCASSLDRGAEAFFGQGTRLTVV.

This clonotype was counted only a few times. The V gene is TRBV4-3, the J gene TRBJ2-4; D is unresolved. This CDR3 has 13 residues. Germline V gives CDR1 LGHNA, CDR2 YSLEER. Trimming shortened V by 3 bases and J by 8 bases, and 11 bases separated the two germline ends. CDR3: CASSQNYLDIQYF. Here the CDR3 DNA reads TGCGCCAGCAGCCAGAACTATCTGGACATTCAGTACTTC.

The chain uses TRBV19 and TRBJ2-7, with 7 bases matching TRBD1. V shed 1 base, J shed 7 bases, and the junction held 4 bases outside the gene matches. CDR1 is LNHDA and CDR2 is SQIVND in the germline V gene (reference sequence). There are 13 residues in the CDR3. CDR3 in DNA: TGTGCCAGTAGTATAGGAGGCAGGGGGGAGCAGTACTTC. Translating gives CASSIGGRGEQYF.

This clonotype was seen many times. The genes are TRBV6-2 or TRBV6-3 and TRBJ1-1, with unresolved D. The CDR3 has 16 residues. V lost 0 bases to trimming and J lost 0 bases, with 11 bases between them. Per germline, CDR1 MNHEY and CDR2 SVGEGT. The CDR3 here is CASSYSRQPMNTEAFF. CDR3 bases: TGTGCCAGCAGTTACTCGAGGCAGCCCATGAACACTGAAGCTTTCTTT.

This clonotype was counted a few times. This chain connects TRBV12-3 or TRBV12-4 to TRBJ2-5; TRBD1 aligns across 11 bases. The CDR3 has 17 amino acids. V lost 5 bases to trimming and J lost 5 bases; unmatched junction nucleotides: 13. CDR3 coding DNA: TGTGCCAGCAGTCCACGCACGGGACAGGGGGTGAAGGAGACCCAGTACTTC. Protein: CASSPRTGQGVKETQYF.

Ten or more counts support this clonotype. This chain joins TRBV10-3 and TRBJ2-1; 7 bases line up with TRBD2. The CDR3 has 17 residues. Trimming cost V 0 bases and J 4 bases; bases outside gene matches: 9. Germline values: CDR1 ENHRY, CDR2 SYGVKD. This chain's CDR3 is CAISESTRGRGYNEQFF. CDR3 nucleotide sequence: TGTGCCATCAGTGAGTCGACTCGCGGGAGAGGTTACAATGAGCAGTTCTTC.

The V gene is TRBV6-6, the J gene TRBJ1-2; maybe TRBD1 (5 bases). The CDR3 totals 14 residues. From germline, CDR1 is MNHNY and CDR2 SVGAGI (reference sequence). V lost 5 bases and J 1 base, leaving 11 bases between the germline ends. CDR3 DNA: TGTGCCAGCAGTGGACAAGACAATAACTATGGCTACACCTTC. Residues: CASSGQDNNYGYTF.

This clonotype was seen repeatedly, ten times or more. The rearrangement links TRBV7-2 to TRBJ2-7, with TRBD2 matching 13 bases. Germline lookup yields CDR1 SGHTA and CDR2 FQGNSA. The CDR3 loop spans 15 amino acids. J was trimmed by 9 bases and V by 1 base; bases with no gene match: 6. The CDR3 region has the DNA TGTGCCAGCAGCTTAGGACTAGCGGGAGGTATCGGGCAGTACTTC. Translating gives CASSLGLAGGIGQYF. Supplemented by reference TRBV7-2 and TRBJ2-7, the full variable domain reads GAGVSQSPSNKVTEKGKDVELRCDPISGHTALYWYRQSLGQGLEFLIYFQGNSAPDKSGLPSDRFSAERTGGSVSTLTIQRTQQEDSAVYLCASSLGLAGGIGQYFGPGTRLTVT.

This clonotype has just a few counts. The chain joins TRBV20-1 to TRBJ1-2; 7 bases are a match to TRBD1. The J segment lost 4 bases and the V segment lost 4 bases, leaving 6 bases of the junction unmatched. CDR3 length: 13 residues. Germline V gene data show CDR1 as DFQATT and CDR2 as SNEGSKA (reference sequence). The CDR3: CSAIEGQIYGYTF. The DNA of the CDR3 is TGCAGTGCTATAGAGGGACAGATCTATGGCTACACCTTC.

Only a few counts were recorded for this clonotype. The chain combines TRBV19 with TRBJ1-1; 8 nucleotides agree with TRBD1. Unmatched junction bases numbered 0, after V lost 2 bases and J lost 4 bases. CDR3 length equals 13 residues. Per the germline V gene, CDR1 is LNHDA and CDR2 is SQIVND (reference sequence). Here the CDR3 reads CASSIQGATEAFF. The CDR3 bases are TGTGCCAGTAGTATACAGGGGGCCACTGAAGCTTTCTTT. The full variable domain, completed using reference TRBV19 and TRBJ1-1, is DGGITQSPKYLFRKEGQNVTLSCEQNLNHDAMYWYRQDPGQGLRLIYYSQIVNDFQKGDIAEGYSVSREKKESFPLTVTSAQKNPTAFYLCASSIQGATEAFFGQGTRLTVV.

In this sample, this clonotype turned up many times. The chain is built from TRBV6-1 and TRBJ1-6; 12 bases are shared with TRBD1. The trim removed 0 bases at V and 6 bases at J, leaving 3 bases unmatched. Looked up from germline, CDR1 is MNHNS and CDR2 is SASEGT. The CDR3 covers 17 residues. CDR3 protein: CASSEARGQGANSPLHF. The CDR3 bases are TGTGCCAGCAGTGAAGCCCGGGGACAGGGGGCTAATTCACCCCTCCACTTT.

This clonotype appeared many times. Germline is not matched at one junction end, which may reflect a read error. The V and J genes are TRBV7-8 and TRBJ2-3; D uncertain. The CDR3 extends over 14 amino acids. Looked up from germline, CDR1 is SGHVS and CDR2 is FQNEAQ. The CDR3 nucleotides read TGTGCTAGCAGATTAGGCTTTAGCACAGATACGCAGTATTTT. Amino acids: CASRLGFSTDTQYF. Supplemented by reference TRBV7-8 and TRBJ2-3, the full variable domain reads GAGVSQSPRYKVAKRGQDVALRCDPISGHVSLFWYQQALGQGPEFLTYFQNEAQLDKSGLPSDRFFAERPEGSVSTLKIQRTQQEDSAVYLCASRLGFSTDTQYFGPGTRLTVL.